The source of this TCR beta chain is a study of blood T cell repertoires in COVID-19. As for the study in general: Sources were T cells, B-cell-depleted T cells, or PBMCs; the material itself was cDNA or gDNA.

Germline-derived CDR1 and CDR2 are LGHDT and YNNKEL (reference sequence). The CDR3 consists of 15 residues. Trimming pared 0 bases from V and 8 bases from J, leaving 14 bases between. This clone has only one observation. Methods used by the authors: Using reference gene primer amplification, nucleated cell counts were estimated. TCRdb's copy holds only in-frame clones and misses some; the assay was immunoSEQ multiplex PCR. From that table come the V and J calls and clone size; the DNA was used to work out D and trimming. Among roughly 77,000 clones listed, roughly 78% were seen once. The sample taken for sequencing was peripheral blood. The sequence was obtained from a woman aged 70 to 79 with acute or convalescent COVID-19. The gene calls are TRBV3-1 (or the pseudogene TRBV3-2) and TRBJ2-1; tentatively, D is TRBD2 (5 bases). For the CDR3, the DNA is TGTGCCAGCAGCCAAGAAATAGTTTTGGGAGATGAGCAGTTCTTC. This translates into CASSQEIVLGDEQFF.